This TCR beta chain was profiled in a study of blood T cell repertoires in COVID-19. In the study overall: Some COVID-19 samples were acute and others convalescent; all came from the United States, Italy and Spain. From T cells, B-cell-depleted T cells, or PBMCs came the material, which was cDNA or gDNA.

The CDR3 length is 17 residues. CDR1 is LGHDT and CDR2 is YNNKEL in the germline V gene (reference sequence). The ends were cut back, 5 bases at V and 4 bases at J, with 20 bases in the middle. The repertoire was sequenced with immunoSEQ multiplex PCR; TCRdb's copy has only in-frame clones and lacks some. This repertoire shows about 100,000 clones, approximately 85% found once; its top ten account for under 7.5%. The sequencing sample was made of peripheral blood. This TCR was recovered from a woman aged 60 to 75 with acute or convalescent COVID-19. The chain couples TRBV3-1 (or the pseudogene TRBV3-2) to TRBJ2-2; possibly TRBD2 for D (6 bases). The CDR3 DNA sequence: TGTGCCAGCAGCACCCCCTGGGGGACTGCTCGCACCGGGGAGCTGTTTTTT. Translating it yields CASSTPWGTARTGELFF.